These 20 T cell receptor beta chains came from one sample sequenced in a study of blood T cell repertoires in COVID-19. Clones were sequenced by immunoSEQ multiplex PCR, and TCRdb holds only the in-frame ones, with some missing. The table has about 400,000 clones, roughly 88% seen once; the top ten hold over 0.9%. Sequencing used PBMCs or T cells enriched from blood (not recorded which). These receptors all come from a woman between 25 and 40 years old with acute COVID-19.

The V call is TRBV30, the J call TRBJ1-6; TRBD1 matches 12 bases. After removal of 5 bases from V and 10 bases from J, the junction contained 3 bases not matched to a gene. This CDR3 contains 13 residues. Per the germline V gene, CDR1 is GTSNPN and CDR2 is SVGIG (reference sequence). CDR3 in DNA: TGTGCCTGGGGGACAGGGGGCTCCTCACCCCTCCACTTT. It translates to CAWGTGGSSPLHF. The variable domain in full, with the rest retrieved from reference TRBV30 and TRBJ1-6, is SQTIHQWPATLVQPVGSPLSLECTVEGTSNPNLYWYRQAAGRGLQLLFYSVGIGQISSEVPQNLSASRPQDRQFILSSKKLLLSDSGFYLCAWGTGGSSPLHFGNGTRLTVT.

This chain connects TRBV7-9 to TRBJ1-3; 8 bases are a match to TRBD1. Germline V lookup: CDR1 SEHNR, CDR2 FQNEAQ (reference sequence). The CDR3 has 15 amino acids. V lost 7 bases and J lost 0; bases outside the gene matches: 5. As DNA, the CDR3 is TGTGCCAGCACCCGACAGGGGAGCTCTGGAAACACCATATATTTT. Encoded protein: CASTRQGSSGNTIYF.

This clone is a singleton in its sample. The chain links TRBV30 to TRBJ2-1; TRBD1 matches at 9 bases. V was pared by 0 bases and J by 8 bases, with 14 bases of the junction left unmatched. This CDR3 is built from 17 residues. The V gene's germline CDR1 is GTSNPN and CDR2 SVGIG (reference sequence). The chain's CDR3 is CAWSVPGTGHRIYEQFF. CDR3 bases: TGTGCCTGGAGTGTACCCGGGACAGGGCATAGGATTTATGAGCAGTTCTTC.

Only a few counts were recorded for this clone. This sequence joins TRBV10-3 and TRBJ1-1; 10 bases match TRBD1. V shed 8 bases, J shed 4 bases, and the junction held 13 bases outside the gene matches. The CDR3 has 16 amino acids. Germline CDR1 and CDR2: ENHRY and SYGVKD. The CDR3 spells CAICEGQGLGGTEAFF. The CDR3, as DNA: TGTGCCATCTGCGAGGGACAGGGGCTGGGGGGCACTGAAGCTTTCTTT.

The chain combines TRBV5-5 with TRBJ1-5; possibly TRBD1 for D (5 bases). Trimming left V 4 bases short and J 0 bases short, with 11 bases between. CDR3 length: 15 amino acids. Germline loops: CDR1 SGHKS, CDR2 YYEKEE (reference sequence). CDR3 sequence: CASSLRQLSNQPQHF. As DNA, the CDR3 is TGTGCCAGCAGCCTAAGACAGCTTAGCAATCAGCCCCAGCATTTT. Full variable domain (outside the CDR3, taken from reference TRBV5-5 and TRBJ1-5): DAGVTQSPTHLIKTRGQQVTLRCSPISGHKSVSWYQQVLGQGPQFIFQYYEKEERGRGNFPDRFSARQFPNYSSELNVNALLLGDSALYLCASSLRQLSNQPQHFGDGTRLSIL.

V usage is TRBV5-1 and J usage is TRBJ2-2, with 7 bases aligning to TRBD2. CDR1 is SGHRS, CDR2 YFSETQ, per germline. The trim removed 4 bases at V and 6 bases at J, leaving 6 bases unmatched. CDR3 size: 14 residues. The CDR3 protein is CASSEQTSPGELFF. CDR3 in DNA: TGCGCCAGCAGCGAGCAGACTAGCCCCGGGGAGCTGTTTTTT.

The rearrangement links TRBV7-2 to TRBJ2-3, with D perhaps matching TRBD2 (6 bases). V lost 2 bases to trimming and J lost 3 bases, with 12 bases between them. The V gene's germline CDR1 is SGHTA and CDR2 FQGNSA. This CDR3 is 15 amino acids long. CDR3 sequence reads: CASSLRSGITDTQYF. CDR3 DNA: TGTGCCAGCAGCTTACGTAGCGGAATTACAGATACGCAGTATTTT.

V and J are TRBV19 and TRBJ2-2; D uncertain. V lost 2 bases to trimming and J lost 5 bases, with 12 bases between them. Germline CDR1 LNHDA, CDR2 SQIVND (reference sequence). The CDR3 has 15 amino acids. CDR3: CASSIWVVETGELFF. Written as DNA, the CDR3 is TGTGCCAGTAGTATATGGGTGGTGGAGACCGGGGAGCTGTTTTTT.

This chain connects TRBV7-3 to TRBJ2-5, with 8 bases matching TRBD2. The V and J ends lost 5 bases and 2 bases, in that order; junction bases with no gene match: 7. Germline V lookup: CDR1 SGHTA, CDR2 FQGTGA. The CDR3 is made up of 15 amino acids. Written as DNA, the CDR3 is TGTGCCAGCAGCCTGCCTATAGCGGGACAAGAGACCCAGTACTTC. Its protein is CASSLPIAGQETQYF.

CDR3 DNA: TGTGCCAGCAGCCTACAGACAGGGTATTCAGATGGCTACACCTTC. It encodes CASSLQTGYSDGYTF. This chain uses TRBV5-5 with TRBJ1-2; TRBD1 matches 7 bases. The ends lost 4 bases at V and 6 bases at J; junction bases unmatched: 12. The germline CDR1 and CDR2 sequences are SGHKS and YYEKEE (reference sequence). The CDR3 extends over 15 amino acids.

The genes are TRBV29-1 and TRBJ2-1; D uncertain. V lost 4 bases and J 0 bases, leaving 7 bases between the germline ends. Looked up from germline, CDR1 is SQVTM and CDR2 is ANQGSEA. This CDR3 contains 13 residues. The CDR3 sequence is CSVAESSYNEQFF. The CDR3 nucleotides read TGCAGCGTTGCGGAGAGCTCCTACAATGAGCAGTTCTTC.

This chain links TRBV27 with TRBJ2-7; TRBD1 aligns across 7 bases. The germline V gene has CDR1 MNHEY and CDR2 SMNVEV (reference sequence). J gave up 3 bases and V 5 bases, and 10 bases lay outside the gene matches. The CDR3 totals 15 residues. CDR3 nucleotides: TGTGCCAGCAGTCCCCTTCTAGCAGGGGGCTACGAGCAGTACTTC. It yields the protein CASSPLLAGGYEQYF.

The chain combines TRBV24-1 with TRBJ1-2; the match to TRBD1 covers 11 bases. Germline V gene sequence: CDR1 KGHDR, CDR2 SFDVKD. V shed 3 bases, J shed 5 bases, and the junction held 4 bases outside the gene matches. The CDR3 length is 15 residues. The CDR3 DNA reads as TGTGCCACCAGTGATAGAGGGACAGGGGGGTATGGCTACACCTTC. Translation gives CATSDRGTGGYGYTF.

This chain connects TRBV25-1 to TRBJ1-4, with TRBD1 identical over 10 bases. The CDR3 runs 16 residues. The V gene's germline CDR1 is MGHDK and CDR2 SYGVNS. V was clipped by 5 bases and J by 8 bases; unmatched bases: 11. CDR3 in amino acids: CASSRPQTGGHEKLFF. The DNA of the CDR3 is TGTGCCAGCAGTCGTCCTCAGACAGGGGGCCACGAAAAACTGTTTTTT.

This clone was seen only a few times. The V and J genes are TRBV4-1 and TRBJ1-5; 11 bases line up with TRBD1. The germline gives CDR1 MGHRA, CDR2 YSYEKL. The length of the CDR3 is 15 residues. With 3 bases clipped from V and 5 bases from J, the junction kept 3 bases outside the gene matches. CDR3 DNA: TGCGCCAGCAGCCAGGGGGACAGGGGGGATCAGCCCCAGCATTTT. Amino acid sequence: CASSQGDRGDQPQHF.

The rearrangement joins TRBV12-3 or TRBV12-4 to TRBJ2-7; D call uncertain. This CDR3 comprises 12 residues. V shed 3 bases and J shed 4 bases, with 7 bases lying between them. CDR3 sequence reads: CASSFSVYEQYF. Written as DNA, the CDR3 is TGTGCCAGCAGTTTTTCCGTTTACGAGCAGTACTTC.

This chain's CDR3 is CASSPGGTVDYGYTF. The CDR3 DNA reads as TGTGCCAGCTCACCAGGGGGGACAGTAGACTATGGCTACACCTTC. This sequence joins TRBV18 and TRBJ1-2; 7 nucleotides match TRBD1. J lost 3 bases, V lost 2 bases, and 6 bases had no gene match. The CDR3 runs 15 residues. In germline, CDR1 is KGHSH, CDR2 LQKENI.

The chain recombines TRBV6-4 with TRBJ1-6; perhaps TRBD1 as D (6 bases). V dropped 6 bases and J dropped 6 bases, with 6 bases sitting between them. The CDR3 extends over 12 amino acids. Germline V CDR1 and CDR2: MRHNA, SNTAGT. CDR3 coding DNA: TGTGCCAGCAGACAGGGTAATTCACCCCTCCACTTT. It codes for CASRQGNSPLHF.

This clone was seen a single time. The CDR3 DNA follows: TGTGCCAGCAGCCAAGAGGACAGGCGGAATGAAAAACTGTTTTTT. Protein: CASSQEDRRNEKLFF. This chain uses TRBV3-1 (or the pseudogene TRBV3-2) with TRBJ1-4, with 7 bases fitting TRBD1. From germline, CDR1 is LGHDT and CDR2 YNNKEL (reference sequence). The CDR3 is 15 residues long. Trimming at V came to 0 bases and at J to 5 bases, leaving 3 bases not matched to a gene.

CDR3 coding DNA: TGCGCCAGCGCAGCGGGGGCGTCGGGCGAGCAGTACTTC. This translates into CASAAGASGEQYF. The rearrangement joins TRBV10-2 to TRBJ2-7, with 8 bases identical to TRBD2. The CDR3 has 13 residues. V lost 8 bases, J lost 6 bases, and 9 bases stayed unmatched. Germline V gene lookup returns CDR1 WSHSY and CDR2 SAAADI.